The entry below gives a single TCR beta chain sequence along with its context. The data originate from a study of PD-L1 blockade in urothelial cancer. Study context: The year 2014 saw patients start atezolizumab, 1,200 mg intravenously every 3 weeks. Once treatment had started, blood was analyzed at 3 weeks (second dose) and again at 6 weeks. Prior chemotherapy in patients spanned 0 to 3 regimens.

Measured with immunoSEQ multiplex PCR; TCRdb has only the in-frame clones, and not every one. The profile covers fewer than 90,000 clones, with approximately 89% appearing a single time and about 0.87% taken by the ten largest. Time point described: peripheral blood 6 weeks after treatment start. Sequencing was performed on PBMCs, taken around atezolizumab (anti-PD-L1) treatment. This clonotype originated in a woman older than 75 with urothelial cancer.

Written as DNA, the CDR3 is TGCGCCAGCAGCTGGGAACAGGGGAACACTGAAGCTTTCTTT. Translating it yields CASSWEQGNTEAFF. The chain carries TRBV5-1 and TRBJ1-1; tentative D call: TRBD1 (6 bases). The CDR3 contains 14 residues. Looked up from germline, CDR1 is SGHRS and CDR2 is YFSETQ. V was trimmed by 3 bases and J by 1 base, leaving 10 bases between them.